The 11 T cell receptor beta chains listed next were all sequenced from one sample in a study of T cells after posttransplantation cyclophosphamide. Libraries were prepared by immunoSEQ multiplex PCR; TCRdb keeps only in-frame clonotypes and omits some of them. The record shows around 26,000 clones for this sample, with no singletons present. Treatment was busulfan-fludarabine conditioning, a marrow graft, and cyclophosphamide on days +3 and +4. The sample was PBMCs, taken after allogeneic stem cell transplant with posttransplant cyclophosphamide. The receptors were sampled from a young adult male patient who received an allogeneic stem cell transplant from a related donor, was CMV-positive, and had no GVHD. A share of the T cells may be of graft donor origin.

There are many counts of this clone. V and J are TRBV7-9 and TRBJ1-2; 9 bases match TRBD1. The trim removed 6 bases at V and 2 bases at J, leaving 7 bases unmatched. Germline lookup yields CDR1 SEHNR and CDR2 FQNEAQ (reference sequence). The CDR3 has 15 amino acids. CDR3 nucleotides: TGTGCCAGCAGGGCAGACAGGGGGAGCAACTATGGCTACACCTTC. Its translation is CASRADRGSNYGYTF.

This clone was seen ten or more times. The CDR3 DNA sequence: TGTGCCAGCAGTGGACTAGCGGGGGGGCCTAATGAGCAGTTCTTC. This sequence encodes CASSGLAGGPNEQFF. The V gene is TRBV2, the J gene TRBJ2-1; 14 bases map to TRBD2. This CDR3 region has 15 residues. The V and J ends lost 4 bases and 7 bases, in that order; junction bases with no gene match: 3. Germline values: CDR1 SNHLY, CDR2 FYNNEI. Combining the CDR3 with reference TRBV2 and TRBJ2-1 gives the whole variable domain EPEVTQTPSHQVTQMGQEVILRCVPISNHLYFYWYRQILGQKVEFLVSFYNNEISEKSEIFDDQFSVERPDGSNFTLKIRSTKLEDSAMYFCASSGLAGGPNEQFFGPGTRLTVL.

V and J are TRBV28 and TRBJ2-3, with 7 nucleotides matching TRBD1. Germline CDR1 reads MDHEN; CDR2 reads SYDVKM. With V trimmed by 6 bases and J by 1 base, 10 bases remained unmatched. This CDR3 comprises 16 residues. The CDR3 DNA reads as TGTGCCAGCAGGATAGGGGGCGGGTTTGGCACAGATACGCAGTATTTT. It translates to CASRIGGGFGTDTQYF. Looking up the rest from reference TRBV28 and TRBJ2-3 gives the full variable domain: DVKVTQSSRYLVKRTGEKVFLECVQDMDHENMFWYRQDPGLGLRLIYFSYDVKMKEKGDIPEGYSVSREKKERFSLILESASTNQTSMYLCASRIGGGFGTDTQYFGPGTRLTVL.

This clone was seen ten or more times. The gene calls are TRBV28 and TRBJ1-1; the D gene is possibly TRBD1 (6 bases). CDR3 length: 12 amino acids. V shed 5 bases and J shed 8 bases, with 12 bases lying between them. Per germline, CDR1 MDHEN and CDR2 SYDVKM. As DNA, the CDR3 is TGTGCCAGCAGTCCACGACAGGAGGAAGCTTTCTTT. Protein sequence: CASSPRQEEAFF.

This clone was observed at least ten times. V and J are TRBV5-4 and TRBJ2-1, with 12 bases that match TRBD1. Germline CDR1 SGHNT, CDR2 YYREEE (reference sequence). The CDR3 consists of 16 residues. V trimming: 0 bases; J trimming: 9 bases; junction bases outside the gene matches: 7. In DNA form, the CDR3 reads TGTGCCAGCAGCTTGGCCGGGACAGGGGGCTGGGGTGAGCAGTTCTTC. Translation: CASSLAGTGGWGEQFF.

The table lists this clone with many counts. This sequence joins TRBV7-9 and TRBJ1-1; D remains unclear. The CDR3 length is 11 residues. Germline V gene data show CDR1 as SEHNR and CDR2 as FQNEAQ (reference sequence). Trimming stripped 5 bases from V and 3 bases from J, with 4 bases between. The CDR3 coding sequence is TGTGCCAGCAGCCGGGACACTGAAGCTTTCTTT. This encodes CASSRDTEAFF. Full variable domain (remainder filled in from reference TRBV7-9 and TRBJ1-1): DTGVSQNPRHKITKRGQNVTFRCDPISEHNRLYWYRQTLGQGPEFLTYFQNEAQLEKSRLLSDRFSAERPKGSFSTLEIQRTEQGDSAMYLCASSRDTEAFFGQGTRLTVV.

This clone was recorded at least ten times. The chain carries TRBV14 and TRBJ2-7, with D hard to call. CDR1 and CDR2 (germline): SGHDN, FVKESK. The CDR3 is made up of 14 amino acids. V shed 4 bases and J shed 5 bases, with 15 bases lying between them. The CDR3, as DNA: TGTGCCAGCAGCCGGAGCAGTACATATCACGAGCAGTACTTC. This gives the protein CASSRSSTYHEQYF.

This clone occurred many times. The genes are TRBV19 and TRBJ2-2, with D possibly matching TRBD2 (5 bases). This CDR3 is 16 amino acids long. V gave up 4 bases and J gave up 6 bases, with 18 bases separating them. CDR1 and CDR2 from the germline V gene are LNHDA and SQIVND (reference sequence). The CDR3 DNA is TGTGCCAGTAGTAGGGAGATTATAGAGGTTCCCGGGGAGCTGTTTTTT. It specifies CASSREIIEVPGELFF.

This clone was recorded a few times. The V call is TRBV19, the J call TRBJ2-1; the match to TRBD1 covers 9 bases. CDR1 LNHDA and CDR2 SQIVND come from the germline V gene (reference sequence). V lost 4 bases to trimming and J lost 2 bases; unmatched junction nucleotides: 3. The CDR3 contains 15 residues. The CDR3 coding sequence is TGTGCCAGTAGTACGGACAGGGGAACCTACAATGAGCAGTTCTTC. It encodes CASSTDRGTYNEQFF.

This clone was seen at least ten times. This chain joins TRBV11-2 and TRBJ1-2; TRBD1 matches 7 bases. The CDR3 is made up of 17 amino acids. V lost 6 bases, J lost 0 bases, and 13 bases stayed unmatched. Looked up from germline, CDR1 is SGHAT and CDR2 is FQNNGV. The CDR3 here is CASRSFKGQIANYGYTF. The CDR3, as DNA: TGTGCCAGCAGATCCTTCAAGGGACAGATAGCTAACTATGGCTACACCTTC.

This clone was recorded at least ten times. V and J are TRBV30 and TRBJ1-5; 11 positions match TRBD1. The CDR3 is 13 residues long. J gave up 7 bases and V 3 bases, and 2 bases lay outside the gene matches. CDR1 GTSNPN and CDR2 SVGIG come from the germline V gene (reference sequence). The DNA of the CDR3 is TGTGCCTGGAGGGGGACAGGGGGACAGCCCCAGCATTTT. Its translation: CAWRGTGGQPQHF.